The 14 T cell receptor beta chains below come from one sample, sequenced in a study of PD-1 blockade in classical Hodgkin lymphoma (dated by TCRdb to 2020 to 2022). Reading the label with the study, this specimen's time point is: cycle 4 day 1 (C4D1), after more than 5 weeks of nivolumab. All trial patients had relapsed after autologous stem cell transplantation, with cohorts A, B and C differing in prior brentuximab vedotin exposure. Using a Miltenyi CD4+ T cell isolation kit, CD4+ T cells were purified from thawed PBMCs through magnetic negative selection. Library preparation used the immunoSEQ multiplex PCR assay. Sourced from immuneACCESS, this table was stored by TCRdb with only in-frame sequences that have V and J called. A share of the clones is absent; for the studies checked, an unresolved V gene accounts for under half, and the remainder has no known explanation. The sample yields 30,000 or so clones; about 86% were counted once. The ten largest clones take up approximately 0.49% of the sample.

Source: CD4+ T cells from blood, taken before the fourth cycle of nivolumab. All receptors derive from a human donor with classical Hodgkin lymphoma.

This chain uses TRBV27 with TRBJ2-5, with D maybe TRBD2 (6 bases). The CDR3 sequence is 13 residues long. Looked up from germline, CDR1 is MNHEY and CDR2 is SMNVEV (reference sequence). Trimming cost V 3 bases and J 6 bases, with 11 bases left between them. The chain's CDR3 is CASSLGGLKTQYF. The DNA of the CDR3 is TGTGCCAGCAGTTTGGGGGGATTGAAGACCCAGTACTTC.

The chain uses TRBV11-2 and TRBJ1-2; maybe TRBD1 (5 bases). This CDR3 has 12 amino acids. Trimming took 8 bases from V and 2 from J, leaving 9 bases between them. CDR1 is SGHAT, CDR2 FQNNGV, per germline. This CDR3 is CASGGINYGYTF. CDR3 bases: TGTGCCAGCGGGGGGATAAACTATGGCTACACCTTC. The entire variable domain, with the rest obtained from reference TRBV11-2 and TRBJ1-2, is as follows: EAGVAQSPRYKIIEKRQSVAFWCNPISGHATLYWYQQILGQGPKLLIQFQNNGVVDDSQLPKDRFSAERLKGVDSTLKIQPAKLEDSAVYLCASGGINYGYTFGSGTRLTVV.

V and J are TRBV18 and TRBJ2-4; D is undetermined. The germline V gene has CDR1 KGHSH and CDR2 LQKENI. The CDR3 is made up of 17 amino acids. V was trimmed by 0 bases and J by 2 bases, leaving 14 bases between them. The CDR3 loop is CASSPPRGRSTKNIQYF. The CDR3 region has the DNA TGTGCCAGCTCACCACCGAGAGGAAGATCAACCAAAAACATTCAGTACTTC.

This rearrangement joins TRBV10-3 to TRBJ1-2; D gene ambiguous. This CDR3 has 12 amino acids. The germline V gene has CDR1 ENHRY and CDR2 SYGVKD. V lost 2 bases and J lost 2, with 3 bases in between. The CDR3, as DNA: TGTGCCATCAGTGAGGGGAACTATGGCTACACCTTC. Amino acids: CAISEGNYGYTF.

The chain uses TRBV5-1 and TRBJ1-4; tentatively, D is TRBD1 (6 bases). The CDR3 is 16 residues long. Germline CDR1 and CDR2: SGHRS and YFSETQ. Trimming removed 7 bases at V and 7 bases at J, with 23 bases between. CDR3 in amino acids: CASAWEGTGRGEKLFF. DNA of the CDR3: TGCGCCAGCGCCTGGGAGGGAACAGGGCGTGGTGAAAAACTGTTTTTT.

V gene TRBV10-3 combines with J gene TRBJ1-5; 8 bases are shared with TRBD1. V was pared by 0 bases and J by 6 bases, with 10 bases of the junction left unmatched. The CDR3 length is 17 residues. The germline gives CDR1 ENHRY, CDR2 SYGVKD. In nucleotides, the CDR3 is TGTGCCATCAGTGAGTCGAGAGGACAGGGAGAAGGTCAGCCCCAGCATTTT. Protein sequence: CAISESRGQGEGQPQHF.

This clone was picked up a small number of times. The rearrangement joins TRBV28 to TRBJ2-3; D possibly corresponds to TRBD2 (6 bases). Looked up from germline, CDR1 is MDHEN and CDR2 is SYDVKM. CDR3 length: 14 residues. Trimming cost V 8 bases and J 0 bases, with 12 bases left between them. CDR3 nucleotide sequence: TGTGCCAGCTGCCTCGGGGGTAGCACAGATACGCAGTATTTT. Amino acids: CASCLGGSTDTQYF.

This clone has a handful of counts. The J gene is TRBJ1-1, the V gene TRBV5-4, with 7 positions matching TRBD1. J gave up 10 bases and V 5 bases, and 17 bases lay outside the gene matches. Germline V lookup: CDR1 SGHNT, CDR2 YYREEE (reference sequence). This CDR3 region has 15 residues. CDR3 in amino acids: CASRPARDRSLGAFF. DNA of the CDR3: TGTGCCAGCAGACCCGCCCGGGACAGATCCCTAGGAGCTTTCTTT.

V gene TRBV2 combines with J gene TRBJ2-1, with 8 positions matching TRBD2. The CDR3 runs 14 residues. V dropped 5 bases and J dropped 3; count of bases not matched to a gene: 3. The germline gives CDR1 SNHLY, CDR2 FYNNEI. CDR3 loop: CASSSGSNYNEQFF. CDR3 in DNA: TGTGCCAGCAGTAGCGGGAGCAACTACAATGAGCAGTTCTTC.

V gene TRBV19 combines with J gene TRBJ1-1; D gene unclear. Germline CDR1 is LNHDA and CDR2 is SQIVND (reference sequence). CDR3 length equals 15 residues. The V end lost 3 bases, the J end lost 6 bases, and 17 bases lay between the germline ends. In DNA form, the CDR3 reads TGTGCCAGTAGTATGGAAGGGCTAAGAACCGCTGAAGCTTTCTTT. Translated, it gives CASSMEGLRTAEAFF.

This chain connects TRBV6-1 to TRBJ2-6, with 10 bases matching TRBD1. J lost 0 bases, V lost 3 bases, and 2 bases had no gene match. CDR3 length: 17 amino acids. Germline V gene sequence: CDR1 MNHNS, CDR2 SASEGT. In nucleotides, the CDR3 is TGTGCCAGCAGTGAGGACAGGGGGTCCTCTGGGGCCAACGTCCTGACTTTC. This codes for CASSEDRGSSGANVLTF.

The V call is TRBV4-2, the J call TRBJ2-2; the D gene is possibly TRBD2 (6 bases). This CDR3 is 15 amino acids long. The germline V gene has CDR1 LGHNA and CDR2 YNFKEQ. Trimming left V 7 bases short and J 3 bases short, with 15 bases between. The CDR3 region has the DNA TGTGCCAGCAAGCCCCGGGACTTCGACACCGGGGAGCTGTTTTTT. This translates into CASKPRDFDTGELFF.

This clone was observed once. J is TRBJ2-5 and V is TRBV4-1; 7 bases fit TRBD1. Per the germline V gene, CDR1 is MGHRA and CDR2 is YSYEKL. This CDR3 is 15 amino acids long. The J segment lost 5 bases and the V segment lost 3 bases, leaving 9 bases of the junction unmatched. CDR3 nucleotide sequence: TGCGCCAGCAGCCAGCGTATTACAGGGGTCGAGACCCAGTACTTC. Its protein product is CASSQRITGVETQYF.

The chain is built from TRBV7-9 and TRBJ2-7; 12 positions match TRBD2. The CDR3 covers 15 residues. Unmatched junction bases numbered 2, after V lost 2 bases and J lost 3 bases. CDR1 is SEHNR and CDR2 is FQNEAQ in the germline V gene (reference sequence). The CDR3 loop reads CASSLRGLAGYEQYF. The CDR3 region has the DNA TGTGCCAGCAGCTTAAGGGGACTAGCGGGCTACGAGCAGTACTTC. Supplemented by reference TRBV7-9 and TRBJ2-7, the full variable domain reads DTGVSQNPRHKITKRGQNVTFRCDPISEHNRLYWYRQTLGQGPEFLTYFQNEAQLEKSRLLSDRFSAERPKGSFSTLEIQRTEQGDSAMYLCASSLRGLAGYEQYFGPGTRLTVT.